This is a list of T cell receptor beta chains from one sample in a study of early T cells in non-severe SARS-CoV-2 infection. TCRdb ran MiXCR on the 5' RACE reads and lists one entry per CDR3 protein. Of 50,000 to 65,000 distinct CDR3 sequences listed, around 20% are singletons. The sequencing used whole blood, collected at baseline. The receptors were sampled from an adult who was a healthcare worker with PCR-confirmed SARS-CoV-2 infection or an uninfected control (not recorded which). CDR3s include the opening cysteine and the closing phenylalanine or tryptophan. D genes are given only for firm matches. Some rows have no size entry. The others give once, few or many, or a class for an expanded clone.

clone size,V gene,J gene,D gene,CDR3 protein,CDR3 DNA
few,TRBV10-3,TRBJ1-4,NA,CANIQTVPNEKLFF,TGTGCCAATATTCAGACAGTTCCTAATGAAAAACTGTTTTTT
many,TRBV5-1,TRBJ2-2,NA,CASSGQRQRSLNTGELFF,TGCGCCAGCAGCGGACAGAGGCAGCGTAGCCTGAACACCGGGGAGCTGTTTTTT
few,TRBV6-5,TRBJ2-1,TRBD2,CASSPRLAGPPQFF,TGTGCCAGCAGCCCGAGACTAGCGGGGCCCCCGCAGTTCTTC
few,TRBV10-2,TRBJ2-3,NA,CASSQRGTDTQYF,TGCGCCAGCAGTCAGCGGGGCACAGATACGCAGTATTTT
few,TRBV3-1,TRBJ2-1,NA,CASSQDVGGPEQFF,TGTGCCAGCAGCCAAGATGTGGGGGGACCTGAGCAGTTCTTC
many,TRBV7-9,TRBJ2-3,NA,CASSFRGQEFTDTQYF,TGTGCCAGCAGCTTCAGGGGACAAGAGTTCACAGATACGCAGTATTTT
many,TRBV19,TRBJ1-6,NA,CASGRRRSRGNSPLHF,TGTGCCAGTGGGCGACGGCGGTCAAGGGGTAATTCACCCCTCCACTTT
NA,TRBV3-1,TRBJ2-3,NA,CASSQGFGSTDTQYF,TGTGCCAGCAGCCAAGGTTTCGGGAGCACAGATACGCAGTATTTT
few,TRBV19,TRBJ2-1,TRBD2,CASGLAGGRNEQFF,TGTGCCAGTGGACTAGCGGGGGGGCGCAATGAGCAGTTCTTC
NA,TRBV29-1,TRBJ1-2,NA,CSVEENGKYGYTF,TGCAGCGTTGAGGAGAACGGAAAGTATGGCTACACCTTC
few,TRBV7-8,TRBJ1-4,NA,CASSLAIYRTNEKLFF,TGTGCCAGCAGCTTAGCTATATACAGAACTAATGAAAAACTGTTTTTT
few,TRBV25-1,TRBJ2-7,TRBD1,CASSDRAAYEQYF,TGTGCCAGCAGCGACAGGGCAGCCTACGAGCAGTACTTC
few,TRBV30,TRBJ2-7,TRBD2,CARSTGGPYEQYF,TGTGCTCGGAGTACGGGGGGGCCCTACGAGCAGTACTTC
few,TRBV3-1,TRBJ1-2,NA,CASSLKTVNYGYTF,TGTGCCAGCAGCCTGAAGACAGTTAACTATGGCTACACCTTC
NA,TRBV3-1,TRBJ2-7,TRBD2,CASSQPRTSGLEQYF,TGTGCCAGCAGCCAACCCCGGACTAGCGGCTTGGAGCAGTACTTC
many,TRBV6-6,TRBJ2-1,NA,CASSQRPVGEQFF,TGTGCCAGCAGTCAGAGGCCCGTAGGAGAGCAGTTCTTC
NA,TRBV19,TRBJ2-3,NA,CASSKRSGEADTQYF,TGTGCCAGTAGTAAAAGGTCAGGGGAGGCAGATACGCAGTATTTT
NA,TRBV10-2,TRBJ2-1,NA,CASSEFHEQFF,TGCGCCAGCAGTGAATTCCATGAGCAGTTCTTC
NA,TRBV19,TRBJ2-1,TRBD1,CASSMGTGRYNEQFF,TGTGCCAGTAGTATGGGGACAGGACGATACAATGAGCAGTTCTTC
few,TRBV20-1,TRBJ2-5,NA,CSAPVGTTVSQYF,TGCAGTGCCCCGGTCGGGACAACCGTATCCCAGTACTTC
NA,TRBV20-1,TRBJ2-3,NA,CSARRMDTQYF,TGCAGTGCTAGGCGGATGGATACGCAGTATTTT
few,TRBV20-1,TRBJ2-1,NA,CSASRLVIEQFF,TGCAGTGCTTCCAGACTGGTTATTGAGCAGTTCTTC
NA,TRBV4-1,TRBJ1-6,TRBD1,CASSRTRQGDNSPLHF,TGCGCCAGCAGCCGCACGCGACAGGGGGATAATTCACCCCTCCACTTT
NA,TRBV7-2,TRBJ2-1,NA,CASRNRVNNEQFF,TGTGCCAGCAGAAACAGGGTCAACAATGAGCAGTTCTTC
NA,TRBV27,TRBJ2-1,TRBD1,CASSLGTGAPEQFF,TGTGCCAGCAGTTTGGGGACAGGGGCTCCTGAGCAGTTCTTC
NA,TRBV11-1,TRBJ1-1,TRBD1,CASTRDSRTEAFF,TGTGCCAGCACCCGGGACAGCCGGACTGAAGCTTTCTTT
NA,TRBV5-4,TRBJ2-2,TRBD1,CASSFQGANTGELFF,TGTGCCAGCAGCTTTCAGGGGGCGAACACCGGGGAGCTGTTTTTT
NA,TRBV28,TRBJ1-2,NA,CASSSPTGRANGYTF,TGTGCCAGCAGTTCACCGACAGGCCGCGCAAATGGCTACACCTTC
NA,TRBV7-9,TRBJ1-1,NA,CASSLFDGSRTEAFF,TGTGCCAGCAGCTTATTCGACGGTTCGAGGACTGAAGCTTTCTTT
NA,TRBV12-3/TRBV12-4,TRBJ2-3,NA,CASSLAVGARTDTQYF,TGTGCCAGCAGTTTAGCGGTGGGGGCTCGCACAGATACGCAGTATTTT
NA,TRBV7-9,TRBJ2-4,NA,CASTERRGDIQYF,TGTGCCAGCACCGAACGACGAGGAGACATTCAGTACTTC
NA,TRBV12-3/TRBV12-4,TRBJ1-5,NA,CASSQHYSNQPQHF,TGTGCCAGCAGTCAACATTATAGCAATCAGCCCCAGCATTTT
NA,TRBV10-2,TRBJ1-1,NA,CASSWAESPEAFF,TGCGCCAGCAGCTGGGCAGAGAGTCCTGAAGCTTTCTTT
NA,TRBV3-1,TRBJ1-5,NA,CASRDRDSNQPQHF,TGTGCCAGCAGGGACCGGGACAGCAATCAGCCCCAGCATTTT
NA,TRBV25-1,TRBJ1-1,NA,CASRGSLFSEAFF,TGTGCCAGCAGGGGAAGCTTATTCTCTGAAGCTTTCTTT
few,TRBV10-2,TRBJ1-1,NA,CASSEVQNTEAFF,TGCGCCAGCAGTGAGGTCCAGAACACTGAAGCTTTCTTT
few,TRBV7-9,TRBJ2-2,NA,CASSTKDSYTGELFF,TGTGCCAGCAGCACGAAGGACAGCTACACCGGGGAGCTGTTTTTT
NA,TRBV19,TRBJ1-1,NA,CASEPKGEKNTEAFF,TGTGCCAGCGAGCCAAAGGGGGAAAAGAACACTGAAGCTTTCTTT
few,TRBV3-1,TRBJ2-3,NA,CASSPAGSGTDTQYF,TGTGCCAGCAGCCCCGCGGGTAGCGGTACAGATACGCAGTATTTT
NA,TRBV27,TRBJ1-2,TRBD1,CASSLRGQNGYTF,TGTGCCAGCAGTTTACGGGGACAGAATGGCTACACCTTC
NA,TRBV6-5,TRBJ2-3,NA,CASSYGDTQYF,TGTGCCAGCAGTTACGGAGATACGCAGTATTTT